The 4 T cell receptor beta chains presented below share a single source sample, sequenced in a study of OX40 agonist ivuxolimab in advanced cancers. Using immunoSEQ multiplex PCR, the repertoire was profiled, and TCRdb retains in-frame clones only, with some absent. The profile covers about 60,000 clones, with 75% to 85% appearing a single time and 3% to 3.5% taken by the ten largest. The sequencing used CD4+ or CD8+ T cells sorted from blood, collected in a trial of the OX40 agonist ivuxolimab. These TCRs come from an adult with an advanced solid tumor such as melanoma, head and neck, liver or kidney cancer.

The chain combines TRBV5-1 with TRBJ1-6; D is unresolved. CDR1 and CDR2 from the germline V gene are SGHRS and YFSETQ. V lost 2 bases and J 4 bases, leaving 10 bases between the germline ends. The CDR3 runs 15 residues. The CDR3 loop is CASSFGRDYNSPLHF. CDR3 bases: TGCGCCAGCAGCTTCGGACGGGATTATAATTCACCCCTCCACTTT.

The rearrangement uses TRBV5-1 and TRBJ1-4; maybe TRBD1 (6 bases). V lost 0 bases to trimming and J lost 6 bases, with 15 bases between them. The CDR3 runs 16 residues. The germline V gene encodes CDR1 SGHRS and CDR2 YFSETQ. The CDR3, as DNA: TGCGCCAGCAGCTTGGACCGTACAGGGTCGGATGAAAAACTGTTTTTT. Its translation: CASSLDRTGSDEKLFF.

V and J are TRBV6-1 and TRBJ2-6; no reliable D call. Germline V lookup: CDR1 MNHNS, CDR2 SASEGT. The CDR3 length is 17 residues. The germline V and J ends were trimmed by 2 bases and 2 bases, with 13 bases remaining between them. Written as DNA, the CDR3 is TGTGCCAGCAGTGAAAACACACCCCAGGCTGGGGCCAACGTCCTGACTTTC. Translating it yields CASSENTPQAGANVLTF.

The J gene is TRBJ1-6, the V gene TRBV15; D may be TRBD1 (5 bases). CDR1 and CDR2 from the germline V gene are LNHNV and YYDKDF (reference sequence). V was cut by 1 base and J by 5 bases, with 9 bases left in between. The CDR3 extends over 15 amino acids. Written as DNA, the CDR3 is TGTGCCACCAGCAGAGGGGGCAGGGATAATTCACCCCTCCACTTT. Its protein is CATSRGGRDNSPLHF.